This T cell receptor beta chain was observed in a study of long-term antiretroviral therapy in people with HIV (dated 2022 in TCRdb). A note on the overall study: The earliest samples were collected roughly a decade before the 2015 WHO recommendation for immediate ART, at a time when ART was usually postponed until CD4 counts fell. A retrospective serial study tested whether ART initiation and durable HIV suppression were associated with changes in peripheral blood TRB repertoire composition and diversity. A total of some 200 cryopreserved PBMC samples came from roughly 30 adults with confirmed HIV infection and were collected serially over a mean of about six years (range 1-12). Among the 30 or so participants with HIV, roughly eleven were female. No cross-contamination during QIAcube processing turned up in test extractions that ran a monoclonal T-cell line alongside 25 to 35 polyclonal samples. The study at large found these results: Because PBMC availability was limited, only the TCR beta chain was sequenced, with no alpha chain pairing. Inferences about post-ART repertoire changes were limited because no data were available on ART adherence, viral resistance or therapy changes. At every time point, the repertoire was dominated by expanded TRB clones first identified before ART initiation, although this dominance fluctuated and, in many PLHIV, declined after ART. Starting ART was linked to a significant rise in TRB diversity, yet even with long-term ART the diversity remained significantly lower than in transplant donor controls. Because cell numbers in pre-ART samples were limited, unsorted PBMC were profiled instead of sorted CD4+ and CD8+ T cells. Compared with controls, HIV repertoires had narrower CDR3 length ranges, and the network structure pointed to an antigen-experienced repertoire that shifted only slightly toward naive after ART. The samples span the years 2004 to 2017, and the ART regimens used at that time may not be as effective as current regimens.

CDR1 SGHVS and CDR2 FQNEAQ were looked up in the germline V gene. The CDR3 sequence holds 16 residues, the cysteine and phenylalanine included. Only the CDR3 part of the read is kept: 48 bases, read in frame from the first base. The junction carries 10 bases between V and J, which are trimmed by 1 base and 1 base respectively. About this clone itself: Its cognate antigen has yet to be identified. Nothing much larger sits one base from this clone, and base qualities are not available.

The immunoSEQ hsTCRB v3.0 assay was used at survey level resolution for TRB variable region sequencing. TRB sequencing targeted a depth of roughly 35,000-55,000 T-cell genomes per sample. Pooled TRB libraries were sequenced on an Illumina MiSeq with a v3 150-cycle kit. The authors' analysis ran thus. Repertoire analysis was run in R within a reproducible Nextflow workflow that covered QC, data transformation and analysis. Custom analyses were implemented in LymphoSeq2, an R package for AIRR-Seq data exploration. Several samples that yielded fewer than 5000 total TRB sequences were excluded, so that approximately 200 HIV repertoires were analyzed. Among the 170 to 200 retained HIV repertoires, some 57 were collected before ART initiation and roughly 130 were collected after ART initiation. Repertoires were downsampled to 5000 TRB nucleotide sequences, and summary statistics were averaged over 100 downsampling iterations. The analysis kept only TRB sequences whose CDR3 regions were at least seven amino acids long. Diversity was measured with a Shannon entropy-derived clonality score and the Gini coefficient. In repertoire networks, the top 5000 CDR3 amino acid sequences were linked whenever an edit distance of one separated two sequences. For TRB CDR3 amino acid sequences, GLIPH2 was used to predict antigen specificity groups and MHC restriction. CDR3 amino acid sequences were matched against VDJdb and McPAS-TCR to flag known CMV, EBV, HIV or tissue antigen associations. Pre-ART, post-ART and control groups were compared with Wilcoxon signed-rank tests and Holm-Bonferroni correction. Not all clones reach the TCRdb copy of this immuneACCESS table, which keeps in-frame sequences only. Checked studies attribute under half of the gap to unresolved V genes and leave the rest unexplained. The V and J calls and clone size come from that table; D and trimming were worked out from the DNA. The sample has about 16,000 clones on record, roughly 80% of them singletons. Of the sample, 14% is held by the ten largest clones.

Inclusion was restricted to participants for whom at least one PBMC sample before ART initiation and at least two post-ART samples were available. Every participant with HIV received treatment in the United States of America. Before DNA extraction, cryopreserved samples containing roughly 1-10 million PBMC were thawed and washed. At the time of the earliest PBMC sample, participants with HIV were aged between about 20 and 60 years. PBMC samples were contributed by each participant from 1-4 timepoints before ART initiation and 2-8 timepoints after ART initiation, with a median of 7 samples. For every participant, serial HIV viral load, CD4+ T-cell count, ART history and demographic data were obtained. A Qiagen kit on a QIAcube was used to extract genomic DNA from unsorted PBMC, with samples processed in batches of 12.

Specimen: unsorted PBMCs, collected 1.5 years before starting antiretroviral therapy. The TCR originated in a woman aged 50 to 60 with HIV. The V and J segments used are TRBV7-8 and TRBJ2-2; tentative D gene TRBD2, with 6 bases matching. The DNA sequence is given as TGTGCCAGCAGCTTAGTGGAGGGGCAGAACACCGGGGAGCTGTTTTTT. This codes for CASSLVEGQNTGELFF.